What follows is one T cell receptor (beta chain) and its context. The data originate from a study of T cells in localized non-small cell lung cancer. Method: immunoSEQ multiplex PCR; TCRdb's copy keeps in-frame clones and lacks some. This table holds fewer than 25,000 clones, roughly nine tenths found once. V lost 4 bases and J lost 4, with 16 bases in between. The V gene's germline CDR1 is SNHLY and CDR2 FYNNEI. This CDR3 has 15 amino acids. This TCR derives from a woman aged 40-70 years with stage I lung adenocarcinoma. The chain joins TRBV2 to TRBJ2-5, with D possibly being TRBD2 (7 bases). The specimen comprised peripheral blood, sampled before any cancer treatment. The CDR3 nucleotides are TGTGCCAGCAGTGCCGAGGCGGGGGCTGTAGAGACCCAGTACTTC. This encodes CASSAEAGAVETQYF.